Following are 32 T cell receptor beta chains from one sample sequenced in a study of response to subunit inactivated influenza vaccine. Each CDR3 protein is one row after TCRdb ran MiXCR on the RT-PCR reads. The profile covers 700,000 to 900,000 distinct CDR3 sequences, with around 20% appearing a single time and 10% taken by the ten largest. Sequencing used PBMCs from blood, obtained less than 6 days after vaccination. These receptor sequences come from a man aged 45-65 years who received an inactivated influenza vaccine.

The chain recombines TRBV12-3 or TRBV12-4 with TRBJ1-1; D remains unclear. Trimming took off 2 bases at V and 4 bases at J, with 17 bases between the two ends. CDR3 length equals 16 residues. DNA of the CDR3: TGTGCCAGCAGTTTATCGATTGGCTCCTGGGGCACTGAAGCTTTCTTT. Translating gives CASSLSIGSWGTEAFF.

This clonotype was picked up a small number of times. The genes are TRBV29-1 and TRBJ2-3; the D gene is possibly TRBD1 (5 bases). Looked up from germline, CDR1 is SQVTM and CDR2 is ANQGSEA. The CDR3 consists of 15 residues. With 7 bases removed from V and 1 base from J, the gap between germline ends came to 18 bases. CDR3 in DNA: TGCAGCGCGCGCGCGGTGGGGCTCGGCACAGATACGCAGTATTTT. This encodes CSARAVGLGTDTQYF.

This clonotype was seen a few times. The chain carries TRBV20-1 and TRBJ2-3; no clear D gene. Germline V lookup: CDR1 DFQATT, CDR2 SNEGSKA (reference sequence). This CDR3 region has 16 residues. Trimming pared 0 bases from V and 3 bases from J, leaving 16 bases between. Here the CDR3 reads CSARDSVRIGTDTQYF. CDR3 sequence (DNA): TGCAGTGCTAGAGATTCTGTCAGAATCGGGACAGATACGCAGTATTTT.

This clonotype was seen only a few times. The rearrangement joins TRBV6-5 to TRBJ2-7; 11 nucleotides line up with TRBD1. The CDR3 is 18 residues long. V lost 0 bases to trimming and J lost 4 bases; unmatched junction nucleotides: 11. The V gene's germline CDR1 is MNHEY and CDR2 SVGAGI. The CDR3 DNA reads TGTGCCAGCAGTTACTCGATGAACTACCGGGACAGGGGGTACGAGCAGTACTTC. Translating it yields CASSYSMNYRDRGYEQYF.

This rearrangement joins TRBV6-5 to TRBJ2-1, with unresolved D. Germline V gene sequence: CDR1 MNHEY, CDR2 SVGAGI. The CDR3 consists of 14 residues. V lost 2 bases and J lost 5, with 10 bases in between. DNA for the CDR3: TGTGCCAGCAGTTACGGACCCCTAAACAATGAGCAGTTCTTC. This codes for CASSYGPLNNEQFF.

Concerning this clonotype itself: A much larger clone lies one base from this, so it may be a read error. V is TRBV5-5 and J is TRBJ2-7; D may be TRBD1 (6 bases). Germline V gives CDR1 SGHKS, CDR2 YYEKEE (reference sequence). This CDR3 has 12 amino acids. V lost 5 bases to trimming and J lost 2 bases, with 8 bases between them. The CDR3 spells CASSWTAYEQYF. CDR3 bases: TGTGCCAGCAGTTGGACAGCCTACGAGCAGTACTTC.

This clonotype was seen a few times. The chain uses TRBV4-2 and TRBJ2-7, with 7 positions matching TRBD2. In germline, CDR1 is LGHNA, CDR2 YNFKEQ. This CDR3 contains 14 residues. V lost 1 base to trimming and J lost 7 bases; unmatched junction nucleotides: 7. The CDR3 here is CASSQGEGGREQYF. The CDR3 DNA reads TGTGCCAGCAGCCAAGGGGAGGGAGGTCGGGAGCAGTACTTC.

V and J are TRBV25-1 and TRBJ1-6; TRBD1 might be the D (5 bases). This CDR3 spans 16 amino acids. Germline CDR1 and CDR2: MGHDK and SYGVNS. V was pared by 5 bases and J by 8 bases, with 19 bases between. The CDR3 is CASSQTRNAGHSPLHF. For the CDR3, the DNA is TGTGCCAGCAGTCAGACCCGTAATGCGGGACATTCACCCCTCCACTTT.

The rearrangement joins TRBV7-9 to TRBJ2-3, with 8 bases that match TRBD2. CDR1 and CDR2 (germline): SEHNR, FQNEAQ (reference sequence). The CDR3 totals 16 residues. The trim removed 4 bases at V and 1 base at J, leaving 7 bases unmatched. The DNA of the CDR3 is TGTGCCAGCAGCTCCTTAGCGGGAAGAGGCACAGATACGCAGTATTTT. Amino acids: CASSSLAGRGTDTQYF.

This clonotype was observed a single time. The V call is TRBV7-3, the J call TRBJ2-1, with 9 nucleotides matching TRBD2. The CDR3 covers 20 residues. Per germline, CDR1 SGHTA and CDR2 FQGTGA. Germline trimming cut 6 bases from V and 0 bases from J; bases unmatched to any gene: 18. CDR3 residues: CASRPFLAGFSNSSYNEQFF. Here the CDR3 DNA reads TGTGCCAGCAGACCCTTTCTAGCGGGATTTTCAAATAGCTCCTACAATGAGCAGTTCTTC.

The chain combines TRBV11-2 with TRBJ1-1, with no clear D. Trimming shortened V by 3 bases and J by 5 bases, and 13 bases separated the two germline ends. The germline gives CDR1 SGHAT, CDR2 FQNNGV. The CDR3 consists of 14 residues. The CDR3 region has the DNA TGTGCCAGCAGCTTTACAGAGGGTCGTACTGAAGCTTTCTTT. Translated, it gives CASSFTEGRTEAFF.

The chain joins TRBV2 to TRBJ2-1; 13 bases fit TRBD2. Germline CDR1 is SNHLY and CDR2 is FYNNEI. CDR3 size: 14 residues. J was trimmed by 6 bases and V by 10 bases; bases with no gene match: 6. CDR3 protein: CAKTLAGGGNEQFF. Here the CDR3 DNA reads TGTGCCAAAACACTAGCGGGAGGGGGCAATGAGCAGTTCTTC.

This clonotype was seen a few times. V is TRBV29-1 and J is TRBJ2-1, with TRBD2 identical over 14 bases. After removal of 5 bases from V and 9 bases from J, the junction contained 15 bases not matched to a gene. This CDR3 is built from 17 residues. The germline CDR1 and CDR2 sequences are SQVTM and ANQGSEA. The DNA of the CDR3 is TGCAGCGTTCAGGGGACTAGCGGGAGTACCACAATGGTTGAGCAGTTCTTC. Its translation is CSVQGTSGSTTMVEQFF.

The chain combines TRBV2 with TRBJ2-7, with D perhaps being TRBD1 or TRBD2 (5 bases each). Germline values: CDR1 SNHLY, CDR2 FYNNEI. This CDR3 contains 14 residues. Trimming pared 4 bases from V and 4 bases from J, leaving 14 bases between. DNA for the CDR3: TGTGCCAGCAGTGCTCTGGGACGGCTATACGAGCAGTACTTC. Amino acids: CASSALGRLYEQYF.

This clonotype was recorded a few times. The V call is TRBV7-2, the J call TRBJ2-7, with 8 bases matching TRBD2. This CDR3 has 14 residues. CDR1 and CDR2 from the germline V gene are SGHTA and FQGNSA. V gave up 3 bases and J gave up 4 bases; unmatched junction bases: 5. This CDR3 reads CASSLPGLVYEQYF. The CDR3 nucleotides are TGTGCCAGCAGCTTGCCGGGACTAGTTTACGAGCAGTACTTC.

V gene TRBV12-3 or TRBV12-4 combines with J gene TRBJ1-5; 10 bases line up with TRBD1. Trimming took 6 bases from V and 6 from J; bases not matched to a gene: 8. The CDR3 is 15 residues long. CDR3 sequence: CASSPGTGDSQPQHF. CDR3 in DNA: TGTGCCAGCAGCCCAGGGACAGGGGATAGTCAGCCCCAGCATTTT.

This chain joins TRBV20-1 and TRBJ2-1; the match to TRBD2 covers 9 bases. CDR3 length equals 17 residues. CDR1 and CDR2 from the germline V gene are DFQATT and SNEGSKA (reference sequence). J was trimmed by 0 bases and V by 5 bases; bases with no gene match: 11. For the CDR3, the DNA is TGCAGTGCTCCCTCCGGGCTAGCGGGAATCTCCTACAATGAGCAGTTCTTC. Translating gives CSAPSGLAGISYNEQFF.

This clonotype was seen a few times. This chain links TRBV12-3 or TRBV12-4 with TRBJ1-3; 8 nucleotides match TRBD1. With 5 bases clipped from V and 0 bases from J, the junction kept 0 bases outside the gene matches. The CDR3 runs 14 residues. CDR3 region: CASSGTGSGNTIYF. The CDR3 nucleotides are TGTGCCAGCAGTGGGACAGGCTCTGGAAACACCATATATTTT.

Here the CDR3 DNA reads TGTGCCACCAGCAGAGAATGGGGGAATGAGCAGTTCTTC. Its protein is CATSREWGNEQFF. The J gene is TRBJ2-1, the V gene TRBV15; D is perhaps TRBD1 or TRBD2 (5 bases each). CDR3 length: 13 amino acids. Germline V gene data show CDR1 as LNHNV and CDR2 as YYDKDF (reference sequence). Trimming stripped 0 bases from V and 7 bases from J, with 7 bases between.

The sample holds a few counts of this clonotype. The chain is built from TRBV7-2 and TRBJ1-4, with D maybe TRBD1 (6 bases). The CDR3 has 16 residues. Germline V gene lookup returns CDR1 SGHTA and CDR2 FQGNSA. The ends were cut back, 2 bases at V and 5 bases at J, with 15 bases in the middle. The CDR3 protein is CASSLNPGQLNEKLFF. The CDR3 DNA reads TGTGCCAGCAGCTTAAATCCGGGACAATTAAATGAAAAACTGTTTTTT.

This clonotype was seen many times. The CDR3 reads CASSPGQFGDEQYF. In DNA form, the CDR3 reads TGCGCCAGCAGCCCAGGACAATTTGGGGACGAGCAGTACTTC. The gene calls are TRBV5-1 and TRBJ2-7; D is possibly TRBD1 (5 bases). This CDR3 spans 14 amino acids. Trimming took off 4 bases at V and 5 bases at J, with 16 bases between the two ends. Germline V lookup: CDR1 SGHRS, CDR2 YFSETQ.

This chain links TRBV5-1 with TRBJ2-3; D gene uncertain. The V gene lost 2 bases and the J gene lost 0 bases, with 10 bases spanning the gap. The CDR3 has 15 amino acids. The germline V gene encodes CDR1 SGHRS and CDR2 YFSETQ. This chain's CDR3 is CASSLDTSSTDTQYF. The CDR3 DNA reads TGCGCCAGCAGCTTAGATACCTCTAGCACAGATACGCAGTATTTT. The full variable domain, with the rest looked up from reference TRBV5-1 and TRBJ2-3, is KAGVTQTPRYLIKTRGQQVTLSCSPISGHRSVSWYQQTPGQGLQFLFEYFSETQRNKGNFPGRFSGRQFSNSRSEMNVSTLELGDSALYLCASSLDTSSTDTQYFGPGTRLTVL.

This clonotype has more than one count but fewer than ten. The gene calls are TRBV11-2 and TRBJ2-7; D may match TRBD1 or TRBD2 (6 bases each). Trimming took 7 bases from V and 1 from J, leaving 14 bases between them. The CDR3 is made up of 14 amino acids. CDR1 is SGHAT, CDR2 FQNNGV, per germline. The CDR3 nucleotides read TGTGCCAGCATGGGGGGCTTCATTTCCTACGAGCAGTACTTC. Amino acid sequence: CASMGGFISYEQYF.

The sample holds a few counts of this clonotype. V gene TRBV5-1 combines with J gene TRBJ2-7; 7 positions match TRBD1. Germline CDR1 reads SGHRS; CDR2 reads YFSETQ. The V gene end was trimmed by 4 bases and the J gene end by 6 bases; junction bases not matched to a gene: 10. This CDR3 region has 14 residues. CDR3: CASSPWDSSLEQYF. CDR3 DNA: TGCGCCAGCAGCCCTTGGGACAGCTCTCTCGAGCAGTACTTC.

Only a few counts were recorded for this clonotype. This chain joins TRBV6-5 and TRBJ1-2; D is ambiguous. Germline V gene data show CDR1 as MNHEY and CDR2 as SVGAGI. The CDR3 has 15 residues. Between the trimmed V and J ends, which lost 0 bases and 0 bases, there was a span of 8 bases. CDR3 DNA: TGTGCCAGCAGTTACTCTATATCTTCTAACTATGGCTACACCTTC. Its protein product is CASSYSISSNYGYTF.

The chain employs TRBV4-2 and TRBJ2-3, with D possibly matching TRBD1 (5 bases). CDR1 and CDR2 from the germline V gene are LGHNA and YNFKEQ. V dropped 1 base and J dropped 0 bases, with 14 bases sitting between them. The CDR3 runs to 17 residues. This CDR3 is CASSQGRARQSTDTQYF. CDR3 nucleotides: TGTGCCAGCAGCCAAGGCAGGGCGCGGCAGAGCACAGATACGCAGTATTTT.

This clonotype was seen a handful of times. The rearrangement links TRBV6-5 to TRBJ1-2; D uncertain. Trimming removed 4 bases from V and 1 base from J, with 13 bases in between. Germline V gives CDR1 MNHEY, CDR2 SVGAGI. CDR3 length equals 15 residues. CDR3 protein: CASSSTESGNYGYTF. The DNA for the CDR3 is TGTGCCAGCAGTTCCACGGAAAGCGGTAACTATGGCTACACCTTC.

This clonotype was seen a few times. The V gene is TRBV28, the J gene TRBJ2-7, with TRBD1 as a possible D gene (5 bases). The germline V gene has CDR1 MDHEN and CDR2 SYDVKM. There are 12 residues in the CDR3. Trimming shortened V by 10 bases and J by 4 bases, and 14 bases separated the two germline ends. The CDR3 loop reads CATGRTGYEQYF. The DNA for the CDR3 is TGTGCCACAGGACGTACAGGTTACGAGCAGTACTTC.

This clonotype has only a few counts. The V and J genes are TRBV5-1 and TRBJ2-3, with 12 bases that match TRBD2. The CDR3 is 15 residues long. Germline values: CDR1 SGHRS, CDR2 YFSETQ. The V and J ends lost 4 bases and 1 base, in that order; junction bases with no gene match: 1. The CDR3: CASSTSGGRTDTQYF. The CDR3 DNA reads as TGCGCCAGCAGCACTAGCGGGGGGCGCACAGATACGCAGTATTTT.

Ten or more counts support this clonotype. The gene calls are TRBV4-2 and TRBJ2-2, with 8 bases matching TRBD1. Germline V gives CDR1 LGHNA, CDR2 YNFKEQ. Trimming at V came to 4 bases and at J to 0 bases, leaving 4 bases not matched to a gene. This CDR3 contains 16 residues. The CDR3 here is CASSPRQGTNTGELFF. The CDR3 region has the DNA TGTGCCAGCAGCCCGAGACAGGGGACGAACACCGGGGAGCTGTTTTTT.

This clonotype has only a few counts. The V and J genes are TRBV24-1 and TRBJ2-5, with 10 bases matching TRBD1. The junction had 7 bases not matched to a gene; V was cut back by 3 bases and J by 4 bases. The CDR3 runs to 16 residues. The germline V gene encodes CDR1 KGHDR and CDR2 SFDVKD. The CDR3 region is CATSDPGQGSGETQYF. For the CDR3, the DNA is TGTGCCACCAGTGATCCGGGACAGGGGAGCGGAGAGACCCAGTACTTC.

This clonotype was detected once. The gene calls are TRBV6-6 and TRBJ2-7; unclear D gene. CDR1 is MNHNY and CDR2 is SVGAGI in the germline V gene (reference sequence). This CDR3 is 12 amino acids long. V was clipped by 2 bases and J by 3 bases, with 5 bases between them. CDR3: CASSYTLYEQYF. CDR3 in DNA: TGTGCCAGCAGTTACACCCTCTACGAGCAGTACTTC.